Listed below are T cell receptor beta chains from one sample, sequenced in a study of identical twins' blood T cells. TCRdb re-called the 5' RACE reads with MiXCR, one entry per CDR3 protein. This repertoire shows about 370,000 distinct CDR3 sequences, roughly 31% found once; its top ten account for 5.5% to 7%. The sequenced sample was PBMCs. Receptor source: a woman aged 18 to 49 in good health. CDR3s include the opening cysteine and the closing phenylalanine or tryptophan.

>TRBV20-1|TRBJ1-2
CSARLQGADYGYTF
>TRBV5-6|TRBJ2-7
CASSLNGDYEQYF
>TRBV29-1|TRBJ1-4
CSANGFDGWGEKLFF
>TRBV2|TRBJ1-1
CASRDRGDEAFF
>TRBV29-1|TRBJ1-2
CSVGRDRAYNYGYTF
>TRBV3-1|TRBJ1-1
CASSQDQGARTEAFF
>TRBV12-3/TRBV12-4|TRBJ1-3
CASARAGNTIYF
>TRBV25-1|TRBJ2-1
CASSEFPSSEQFF
>TRBV10-3|TRBJ2-5
CAIRDLQETQYF
>TRBV5-1|TRBJ1-1
CASSWGRRDPNTEAFF
>TRBV20-1|TRBJ2-3
CSARSTSGNTDTQYF
>TRBV29-1|TRBJ1-4
CSVVSGTGQEKLFF
>TRBV20-1|TRBJ1-3
CSARDWRLGGNTVYF
>TRBV29-1|TRBJ2-7
CSVAEGKVEQYF
>TRBV29-1|TRBJ1-1
CSVQAGGRNTEAFF
>TRBV20-1|TRBJ1-1
CSARASGKMNTEAFF
>TRBV6-5|TRBJ1-2
CASSSIFSGYTF
>TRBV3-1|TRBJ1-2
CASSHREGDGYTF
>TRBV29-1|TRBJ2-2
CSVGKGNGELFF
>TRBV7-8|TRBJ2-7
CASSSSSRDEQYF
>TRBV20-1|TRBJ1-1
CSARDLGKSRNTEAFF
>TRBV11-2|TRBJ1-2
CASSLGLANGHTF
>TRBV9|TRBJ1-4
CASSARPGGSEKLFF
>TRBV20-1|TRBJ1-1
CSASGVQSGTGAFF
>TRBV20-1|TRBJ1-2
CSASFRSGGYTF
>TRBV11-2|TRBJ2-2
CASSLMGQGRTGELFF
>TRBV5-1|TRBJ1-1
CASSFSQTPNTEAFF
>TRBV19|TRBJ1-5
CASSAQNSQPQHF
>TRBV5-1|TRBJ2-3
CASSLASVGADTQYF
>TRBV20-1|TRBJ2-5
CSATGGRVETQYF
>TRBV9|TRBJ1-4
CASSSQPGQGNEKLFF
>TRBV10-3|TRBJ2-3
CAISVTRGTDTQYF
>TRBV7-8|TRBJ1-1
CASSVIPGRSKAFF
>TRBV20-1|TRBJ1-5
CSARDRQPNQPQHF
>TRBV7-4|TRBJ2-5
CASSFGGHQETQYF
>TRBV5-6|TRBJ2-7
CASSLMSGGQYF